This entry features one T cell receptor beta chain sequence. Distinct nucleotide sequences in the sample also encode this CDR3. The data stem from a study of shared clonotypes between healthy human individuals. As for the study in general: The study enrolled a couple of women and a few men aged 18 to 49. There were three CD4 naive, three CD4 memory, two CD8 naive and one CD8 memory plates per donor.

Researchers divided each subset's genomic DNA evenly across several immunoSEQ plates. Some clones are missing from TCRdb's copy, which holds only in-frame ones; the method was immunoSEQ multiplex PCR. The sample has roughly 300,000 clones, roughly 87% seen once. The sample taken for sequencing was memory CD8+ T cells sorted from blood. As to subset: CD45RO+ cells pooled with CCR7-negative TemRA cells. This clonotype was obtained from a man aged 18 to 29 in good health.

CDR3 region: CASSLVAEAFF. The DNA of the CDR3 is TGTGCCAGCAGCCTGGTAGCGGAAGCTTTCTTT. The chain couples TRBV7-9 to TRBJ1-1, with unresolved D. Per the germline V gene, CDR1 is SEHNR and CDR2 is FQNEAQ (reference sequence). The V end lost 5 bases, the J end lost 8 bases, and 9 bases lay between the germline ends. This CDR3 comprises 11 residues.